Here is one TCR beta chain with its context. This clonotype came up a few times. Its target antigen remains unknown. No much larger clone is present one base from it, and per-base qualities are unavailable. These data come from a study of T cells after yellow fever vaccination (dated by TCRdb to 2018 to 2020). Context from the whole study: Libraries from fractions with low cell numbers were prepared with the SMART-Seq v4 Ultra Low Input RNA kit. To follow T-cell clones before and after primary and booster YFV17D yellow fever vaccination, bulk TCR alpha and beta repertoires were sequenced over time. Blood was drawn at multiple timepoints before and after primary and secondary immunization, with bulk PBMC replicates and cell subsets isolated. Two healthy male donors, one aged 18 to 30 and one aged 30 to 40 years, made up the cohort. What the authors observed across the whole study: The study included only two donors, which limits how far the findings can be generalized. A small share of clonotypes occurred in both CD4 and CD8 compartments, likely arising from convergent recombination. After the booster, most of the clones that had expanded following primary vaccination were detected again (around 95% of CD4 and 85% to 90% of CD8), which suggests that memory was broadly maintained. Computational filtering was required because FACS-sorted repertoires could contain abundant contaminating clonotypes from the bulk population. Compared with the primary T-cell response, the secondary T-cell response was faster but weaker, reaching its peak on day 5 rather than on day 15.

The CDR3 has 16 amino acids, counting the end cysteine and phenylalanine. Just CDR3 DNA is preserved here, 48 bases in frame from base 1. V lost 6 bases and J lost 1 base; the stretch between them is 19 bases long. Looking up the germline V gene (reference sequence) yields CDR1 DFQATT and CDR2 SNEGSKA. The treatment or condition label, read with the paper, signifies: live attenuated yellow fever vaccine strain. At every blood-draw timepoint, two biological replicates of bulk PBMCs were collected. PBMCs were isolated from peripheral blood using a standard Ficoll-Paque protocol. RNA was extracted with TriZol from bulk PBMCs, CD4 and CD8 fractions, and dextramer-positive and dextramer-negative fractions. TCR cDNA was synthesized by 5'RACE template switching, which introduced a universal primer site and unique molecular identifiers. Priming for cDNA synthesis came from both the TCR alpha and TCR beta constant segments. Libraries were amplified in two PCR steps, with sample barcodes and sequencing adapters added in the second step. Libraries were sequenced on Illumina HiSeq 2500 (2x100 bp) or NovaSeq (2x150 bp). Per the original workflow: Reads were demultiplexed and collapsed into UMI consensus sequences with MIGEC, and V(D)J alignment was performed with MiXCR. Vaccine-responding clonotypes were identified with edgeR using replicate PBMC samples, with FDR below 0.01 and a log2 fold change above 5 up to day 15 being required. Each bulk clonotype was labeled CD4 or CD8 based on which sequenced repertoire, CD4 or CD8, contained the clonotype at higher abundance. TCRdb's own reprocessing of the public reads used fastp at Q25 and MiXCR and kept productive beta chains. All rows with the same CDR3 protein become a single entry with the most common DNA and genes. These V and J calls originate from TCRdb's pipeline instead of the authors' own analysis. Counted in this sample were some 350,000 distinct CDR3 sequences; approximately 6% of them appeared once. The biggest ten clones account for around 16% of the sample.

This TCR was recovered from a man under 40 who received the YFV17D yellow fever vaccine. The source material was PBMCs, sampled 5 days after the yellow fever booster vaccination. The sequence links TRBV20-1 to TRBJ2-4, with TRBD1 tentatively as D gene (6 bases match). CDR3 region: CSARGVTAVAKNIQYF. The DNA sequence reads TGCAGTGCCAGGGGAGTTACTGCGGTGGCCAAAAACATTCAGTACTTC.